This TCR beta chain was sequenced during a study of tumor-infiltrating lymphocytes in glioblastoma multiforme. CDR1 and CDR2 (germline): SGHAT, FQNNGV. This CDR3 has 14 amino acids. Trimming cost V 3 bases and J 6 bases; bases outside gene matches: 4. Remarks on this clonotype: The antigen remains undetermined.

TCR beta libraries were built from RNA through three nested multiplex PCR rounds using modified ARM-PCR. TCRB-specific cDNA synthesis used approximately 0.5 ug of total RNA. These TCRB libraries lack any described unique molecular identifiers. TCRdb ran MiXCR on the multiplex PCR reads and lists one entry per CDR3 protein. Here the sample spans 15,000 to 20,000 distinct CDR3 sequences, under 80% being singletons. Study results and caveats: No surface-marker sorting into functional T cell subtypes was done. RNA-based TCR sequencing may distort clone frequencies, since cells carry unequal TCR transcript numbers.

This TCR came from a male donor with glioblastoma. V and J are TRBV11-2 and TRBJ2-5; 10 bases line up with TRBD2. What was sequenced was peripheral blood. Here the CDR3 DNA reads TGTGCCAGCAGCTTTCCAGCGGGAGGGCAGACCCAGTACTTC. Its protein is CASSFPAGGQTQYF. Based on the CDR3 plus reference TRBV11-2 and TRBJ2-5, the full variable domain is EAGVAQSPRYKIIEKRQSVAFWCNPISGHATLYWYQQILGQGPKLLIQFQNNGVVDDSQLPKDRFSAERLKGVDSTLKIQPAKLEDSAVYLCASSFPAGGQTQYFGPGTRLLVL.